This record concerns one T cell receptor beta chain sequence. The sample originates from a study of blood T cell repertoires in COVID-19. Study-wide context: Acute and convalescent COVID-19 samples came from the United States, Italy and Spain. PBMCs, B-cell-depleted T cells, or T cells provided the cDNA or gDNA that made up the material.

Original data processing: Counts of nucleated cells, estimated from reference gene primer amplification, were obtained. Profiled with immunoSEQ multiplex PCR; TCRdb holds only in-frame clones, not every one. V, J and clone size are those of that table, while D and trimming were read from the DNA. Among fewer than 250,000 clones listed, approximately 80% were seen once. The CDR3 spans 15 residues. The ends were cut back, 7 bases at V and 2 bases at J, with 15 bases in the middle. Germline V gene data show CDR1 as LNHDA and CDR2 as SQIVND (reference sequence). Sequencing was done on a sample of peripheral blood. This clonotype originated in a woman at least 80 years old with acute or convalescent COVID-19. The V gene is TRBV19, the J gene TRBJ1-5; D call uncertain. The CDR3 region is CASIRPGMGNQPQHF. In nucleotides, the CDR3 is TGTGCCAGTATCCGACCGGGGATGGGCAATCAGCCCCAGCATTTT.